The present T cell receptor (beta chain) was sequenced within a study of T cell responses to AZD1222 COVID-19 vaccine. Details on this clone: Its antigen remains unknown.

This table comes from immunoSEQ multiplex PCR, and its TCRdb copy is limited to in-frame clones, with some not included. The sample contains 150,000 to 170,000 clones, roughly nine tenths of which appear only once. V was clipped by 5 bases and J by 7 bases, with 9 bases between them. Germline V lookup: CDR1 SGHTA, CDR2 FQGNSA. This CDR3 spans 13 amino acids. Study-wide results and caveats: Repertoires were sampled only after the peak T cell response.

The chain is built from TRBV7-2 and TRBJ1-6; D is unclear. The sample here was peripheral blood, taken on day 0 of AZD1222 vaccination. The source is an adult in good health. The CDR3 DNA sequence: TGTGCCAGCAGCGTCACGTGGAATTCACCCCTCCACTTT. Translated: CASSVTWNSPLHF.